The clone carrying this TCR beta chain appeared a single time. Repertoires were generated with immunoSEQ multiplex PCR, while TCRdb's copy carries only in-frame clones and drops some. Of fewer than 85,000 clones listed, 80% to 90% are singletons. This sample was taken from a study of blood T cell repertoires in COVID-19. V was shortened by 4 bases and J by 0 bases, with 9 bases between the two germline ends. The CDR3 is 13 amino acids. Germline assignment: CDR1 SQVTM and CDR2 ANQGSEA. This chain connects TRBV29-1 to TRBJ1-1; D is ambiguous. The receptor was isolated from a man between 45 and 60 years old with active COVID-19. Specimen: peripheral blood. CDR3 loop: CSVGGPLNTEAFF. The CDR3 nucleotides are TGCAGCGTTGGAGGGCCCTTGAACACTGAAGCTTTCTTT.